This passage covers 23 T cell receptor beta chains from one sample sequenced in a study of OX40 agonist ivuxolimab in advanced cancers. Only in-frame clones appear in the TCRdb table, and some are missing; sequencing was by immunoSEQ multiplex PCR. The profile shows roughly 71,000 clones, roughly nine tenths of them singletons. Sequencing used CD4+ or CD8+ T cells sorted from blood, obtained in a trial of the OX40 agonist ivuxolimab. The receptors were gathered from an adult with an advanced solid tumor such as melanoma, head and neck, liver or kidney cancer.

The V call is TRBV2, the J call TRBJ2-7; the D gene is possibly TRBD2 (6 bases). V shed 5 bases and J shed 6 bases, with 8 bases lying between them. CDR1 SNHLY and CDR2 FYNNEI come from the germline V gene. The CDR3 spans 11 residues. CDR3 loop: CASSPGGEQYF. CDR3 nucleotide sequence: TGTGCCAGCAGTCCCGGGGGCGAGCAGTACTTC.

The CDR3 DNA sequence: TGTGCCAGCATCGCGGCTGGGAACACCGGGGAGCTGTTTTTT. It codes for CASIAAGNTGELFF. The rearrangement links TRBV28 to TRBJ2-2; D unresolved. The V gene's germline CDR1 is MDHEN and CDR2 SYDVKM. Trimming cost V 7 bases and J 1 base, with 10 bases left between them. The CDR3 contains 14 residues.

The DNA for the CDR3 is TGTGCCAGCAGCGTAGCCGGGACGACCTACGAGCAGTACTTC. Protein: CASSVAGTTYEQYF. The chain couples TRBV9 to TRBJ2-7; perhaps D is TRBD1 or TRBD2 (5 bases each). Germline V gene data show CDR1 as SGDLS and CDR2 as YYNGEE. Trimming removed 0 bases from V and 2 bases from J, with 9 bases in between. CDR3 length equals 14 residues.

V gene TRBV12-5 combines with J gene TRBJ2-3, with 9 bases that match TRBD2. The V and J ends lost 2 bases and 5 bases, in that order; junction bases with no gene match: 8. The CDR3 is 16 amino acids. CDR1 is LGHNT and CDR2 is FRNRAP in the germline V gene. CDR3 bases: TGTGCTAGTGGTTTGATCCTTGGCGGGAGGGGAGATACGCAGTATTTT. It codes for CASGLILGGRGDTQYF.

The rearrangement joins TRBV4-3 to TRBJ2-7; D ambiguous. The germline V and J ends were trimmed by 0 bases and 6 bases, with 15 bases remaining between them. This CDR3 is built from 15 residues. In germline, CDR1 is LGHNA, CDR2 YSLEER. The CDR3 DNA sequence: TGCGCCAGCAGCCAAGAAATCCCCCCCGGTTCCGAGCAGTACTTC. This codes for CASSQEIPPGSEQYF.

J is TRBJ2-2 and V is TRBV21-1. TRBV21-1 is marked as a pseudogene. This CDR3 contains 14 residues. The CDR3 nucleotides read TGTGCCAGCAGCAAAGGGGTGAACACCGGGGAGCTGTTTTTT. Translated, it gives CASSKGVNTGELFF.

This clone was seen a handful of times. The chain employs TRBV30 and TRBJ1-5; 8 nucleotides line up with TRBD1. After removal of 0 bases from V and 6 bases from J, the junction contained 4 bases not matched to a gene. Germline CDR1 and CDR2: GTSNPN and SVGIG (reference sequence). CDR3 size: 14 residues. The CDR3 region has the DNA TGTGCCTGGAGTGTCAAGCAGGGGGCTCAGCCCCAGCATTTT. Translated, it gives CAWSVKQGAQPQHF.

This chain connects TRBV4-1 to TRBJ2-1; 10 bases fit TRBD2. CDR3 size: 15 residues. Germline assignment: CDR1 MGHRA and CDR2 YSYEKL. Unmatched junction bases numbered 6, after V lost 4 bases and J lost 6 bases. The CDR3 nucleotides read TGCGCCAGCAGCCCCGCTAGCGGGAGCGCCAATGAGCAGTTCTTC. Translated, it gives CASSPASGSANEQFF.

This clone occurred once. This chain joins TRBV6-1 and TRBJ1-3; D gene uncertain. The V gene lost 6 bases and the J gene lost 0 bases, with 9 bases spanning the gap. The V gene's germline CDR1 is MNHNS and CDR2 SASEGT. The CDR3 is made up of 14 amino acids. CDR3 residues: CASRSSSSGNTIYF. CDR3 in DNA: TGTGCCAGCAGATCCAGCTCCTCTGGAAACACCATATATTTT.

J is TRBJ2-1 and V is TRBV7-9; TRBD2 matches 8 bases. Germline values: CDR1 SEHNR, CDR2 FQNEAQ (reference sequence). This CDR3 has 15 amino acids. J gave up 7 bases and V 1 base, and 6 bases lay outside the gene matches. CDR3 sequence: CASSLVGTRANEQFF. Written as DNA, the CDR3 is TGTGCCAGCAGCTTAGTTGGGACTAGGGCTAATGAGCAGTTCTTC. The variable domain in full, with the rest retrieved from reference TRBV7-9 and TRBJ2-1, is DTGVSQNPRHKITKRGQNVTFRCDPISEHNRLYWYRQTLGQGPEFLTYFQNEAQLEKSRLLSDRFSAERPKGSFSTLEIQRTEQGDSAMYLCASSLVGTRANEQFFGPGTRLTVL.

V and J are TRBV20-1 and TRBJ2-3; possibly TRBD1 for D (5 bases). Germline values: CDR1 DFQATT, CDR2 SNEGSKA (reference sequence). The ends were cut back, 3 bases at V and 9 bases at J, with 10 bases in the middle. The CDR3 sequence is 11 residues long. CDR3 sequence: CSASPGNTQYF. As DNA, the CDR3 is TGCAGTGCTAGCCCAGGGAACACGCAGTATTTT.

The rearrangement joins TRBV4-2 to TRBJ1-4; D gene unclear. This CDR3 contains 12 residues. Trimming left V 1 base short and J 7 bases short, with 4 bases between. Germline V gene data show CDR1 as LGHNA and CDR2 as YNFKEQ. The CDR3 DNA reads TGTGCCAGCAGCCAAGGGACTGAAAAACTGTTTTTT. As protein: CASSQGTEKLFF.

This clone has just one count. The CDR3 loop is CASTVAGIIYEQYF. The CDR3 nucleotides are TGTGCCAGTACAGTAGCGGGTATCATCTACGAGCAGTACTTC. The gene calls are TRBV19 and TRBJ2-7, with 7 bases that match TRBD2. Losses at the gene ends were 7 bases for V and 3 bases for J; bases not matched to a gene: 9. Germline CDR1 LNHDA, CDR2 SQIVND (reference sequence). CDR3 length equals 14 residues.

The chain recombines TRBV13 with TRBJ2-2; D remains ambiguous. Germline lookup yields CDR1 PRHDT and CDR2 FYEKMQ (reference sequence). The V end lost 7 bases, the J end lost 2 bases, and 14 bases lay between the germline ends. The CDR3 extends over 15 amino acids. The CDR3 protein is CASTPFSPNTGELFF. CDR3 sequence (DNA): TGTGCCAGCACCCCCTTTAGCCCCAACACCGGGGAGCTGTTTTTT.

Ten or more counts support this clone. This sample also contains other DNA sequences that code for the same CDR3. V gene TRBV27 combines with J gene TRBJ2-7, with 7 bases fitting TRBD1. Trimming took 0 bases from V and 0 from J; bases not matched to a gene: 2. CDR1 and CDR2 from the germline V gene are MNHEY and SMNVEV (reference sequence). The CDR3 is 15 residues long. This chain's CDR3 is CASSLSRDSSYEQYF. In nucleotides, the CDR3 is TGTGCCAGCAGTTTATCTCGGGACAGCTCCTACGAGCAGTACTTC.

The chain employs TRBV7-3 and TRBJ2-3; 10 nucleotides agree with TRBD1. After removal of 5 bases from V and 6 bases from J, the junction contained 5 bases not matched to a gene. The CDR3 loop spans 14 amino acids. Germline CDR1 reads SGHTA; CDR2 reads FQGTGA. In DNA, the CDR3 is TGTGCCAGCAGCCAGACAGGGGGCGGTGATACGCAGTATTTT. Protein: CASSQTGGGDTQYF.

V is TRBV7-9 and J is TRBJ1-6, with TRBD1 as a possible D gene (5 bases). Germline CDR1 is SEHNR and CDR2 is FQNEAQ (reference sequence). V was shortened by 0 bases and J by 12 bases, with 6 bases between the two germline ends. CDR3 length: 12 residues. The CDR3 sequence: CASSLAGEPLHF. The DNA of the CDR3 is TGTGCCAGCAGCTTAGCAGGGGAACCCCTCCACTTT. Using reference TRBV7-9 and TRBJ1-6 for the parts outside the CDR3, the full variable domain is DTGVSQNPRHKITKRGQNVTFRCDPISEHNRLYWYRQTLGQGPEFLTYFQNEAQLEKSRLLSDRFSAERPKGSFSTLEIQRTEQGDSAMYLCASSLAGEPLHFGNGTRLTVT.

V is TRBV11-3 and J is TRBJ1-5; D is uncertain. V was pared by 0 bases and J by 6 bases, with 6 bases between. In germline, CDR1 is SGHNT, CDR2 YENEEA. The CDR3 sequence is 13 residues long. The CDR3, as DNA: TGTGCCAGCAGCTTAGACGAATCTCAGCCCCAGCATTTT. This gives the protein CASSLDESQPQHF.

The chain couples TRBV6-5 to TRBJ2-5; a possible D gene is TRBD2 (6 bases). This CDR3 is built from 13 residues. CDR1 is MNHEY, CDR2 SVGAGI, per germline. Trimming took 5 bases from V and 5 from J, leaving 12 bases between them. CDR3 residues: CASSAGSRETQYF. CDR3 DNA sequence: TGTGCCAGCAGTGCCGGGAGTAGGGAGACCCAGTACTTC.

The chain couples TRBV27 to TRBJ1-1; TRBD1 might be the D (6 bases). The V end was cut by 6 bases, the J end by 0 bases, with 11 bases between. This CDR3 has 14 amino acids. Germline assignment: CDR1 MNHEY and CDR2 SMNVEV (reference sequence). This CDR3 is CASRPGHLNTEAFF. CDR3 DNA: TGTGCCAGCAGGCCGGGACACTTGAACACTGAAGCTTTCTTT.

V gene TRBV5-1 combines with J gene TRBJ2-7; 10 bases fit TRBD2. CDR1 and CDR2 (germline): SGHRS, YFSETQ. The J segment lost 2 bases and the V segment lost 3 bases, leaving 2 bases of the junction unmatched. The CDR3 extends over 14 amino acids. DNA for the CDR3: TGCGCCAGCAGCTCTAGCGGGGGAACCTACGAGCAGTACTTC. Translated: CASSSSGGTYEQYF.

J is TRBJ1-1 and V is TRBV9; 7 positions match TRBD1. J was trimmed by 3 bases and V by 4 bases; bases with no gene match: 6. Germline assignment: CDR1 SGDLS and CDR2 YYNGEE. CDR3 length: 14 amino acids. The CDR3 loop is CASSIDREDTEAFF. In DNA, the CDR3 is TGTGCCAGCAGCATAGACAGGGAAGACACTGAAGCTTTCTTT. The full variable domain, its missing parts supplied by reference TRBV9 and TRBJ1-1, is DSGVTQTPKHLITATGQRVTLRCSPRSGDLSVYWYQQSLDQGLQFLIQYYNGEERAKGNILERFSAQQFPDLHSELNLSSLELGDSALYFCASSIDREDTEAFFGQGTRLTVV.

V is TRBV5-6 and J is TRBJ1-2; no firm D call. The CDR3 runs to 15 residues. Trimming removed 4 bases at V and 2 bases at J, with 15 bases between. Germline CDR1 is SGHDT and CDR2 is YYEEEE. Here the CDR3 reads CASSLAGVTNYGYTF. In DNA, the CDR3 is TGTGCCAGCAGCCTCGCCGGGGTAACAAACTATGGCTACACCTTC. Filled out from reference TRBV5-6 and TRBJ1-2, the complete variable domain reads DAGVTQSPTHLIKTRGQQVTLRCSPKSGHDTVSWYQQALGQGPQFIFQYYEEEERQRGNFPDRFSGHQFPNYSSELNVNALLLGDSALYLCASSLAGVTNYGYTFGSGTRLTVV.